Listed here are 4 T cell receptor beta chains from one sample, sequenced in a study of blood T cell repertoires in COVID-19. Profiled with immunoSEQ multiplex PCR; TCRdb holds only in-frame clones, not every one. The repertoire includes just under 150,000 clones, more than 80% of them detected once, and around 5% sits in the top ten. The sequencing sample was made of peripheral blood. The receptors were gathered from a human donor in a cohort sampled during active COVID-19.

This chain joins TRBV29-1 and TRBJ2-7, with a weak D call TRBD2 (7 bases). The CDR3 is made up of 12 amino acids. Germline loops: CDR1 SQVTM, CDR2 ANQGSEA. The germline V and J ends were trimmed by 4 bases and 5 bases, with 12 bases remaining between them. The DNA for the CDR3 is TGCAGCGTTGCAACGGGGGGCGACGAGCAGTACTTC. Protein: CSVATGGDEQYF.

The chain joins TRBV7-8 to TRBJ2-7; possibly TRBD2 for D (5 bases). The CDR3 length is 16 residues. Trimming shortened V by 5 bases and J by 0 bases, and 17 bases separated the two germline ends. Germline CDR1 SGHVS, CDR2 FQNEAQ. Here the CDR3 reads CASSPGSAASSYEQYV. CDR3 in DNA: TGTGCCAGCAGCCCGGGATCTGCGGCTTCCTCCTACGAGCAGTACGTC.

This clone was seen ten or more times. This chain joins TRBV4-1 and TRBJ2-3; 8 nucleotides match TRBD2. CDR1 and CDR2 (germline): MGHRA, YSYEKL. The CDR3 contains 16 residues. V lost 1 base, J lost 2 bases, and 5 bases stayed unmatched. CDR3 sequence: CASSQAPSGYTDTQYF. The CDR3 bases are TGCGCCAGCAGCCAAGCCCCTAGCGGGTACACAGATACGCAGTATTTT.

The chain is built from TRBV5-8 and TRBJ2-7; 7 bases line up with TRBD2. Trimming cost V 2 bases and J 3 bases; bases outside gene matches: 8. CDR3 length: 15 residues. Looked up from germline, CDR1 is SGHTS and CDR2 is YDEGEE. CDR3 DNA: TGTGCCAGCAGCTTCGGCCGGGGGGTACGCTACGAGCAGTACTTC. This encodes CASSFGRGVRYEQYF. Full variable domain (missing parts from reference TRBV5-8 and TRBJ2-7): EAGVTQSPTHLIKTRGQQATLRCSPISGHTSVYWYQQALGLGLQFLLWYDEGEERNRGNFPPRFSGRQFPNYSSELNVNALELEDSALYLCASSFGRGVRYEQYFGPGTRLTVT.